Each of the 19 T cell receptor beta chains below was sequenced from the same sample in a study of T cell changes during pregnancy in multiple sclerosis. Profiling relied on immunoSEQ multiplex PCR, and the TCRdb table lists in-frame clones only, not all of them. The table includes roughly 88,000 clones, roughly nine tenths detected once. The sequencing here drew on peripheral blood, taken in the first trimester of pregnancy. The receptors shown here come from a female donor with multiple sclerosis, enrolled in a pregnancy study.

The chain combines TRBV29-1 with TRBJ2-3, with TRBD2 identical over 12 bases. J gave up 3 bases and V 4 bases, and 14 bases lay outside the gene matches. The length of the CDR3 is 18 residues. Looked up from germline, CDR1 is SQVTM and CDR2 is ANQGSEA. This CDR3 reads CSVAKGFLAGGETDTQYF. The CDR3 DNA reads TGCAGCGTTGCTAAGGGTTTTCTAGCGGGAGGGGAGACAGATACGCAGTATTTT.

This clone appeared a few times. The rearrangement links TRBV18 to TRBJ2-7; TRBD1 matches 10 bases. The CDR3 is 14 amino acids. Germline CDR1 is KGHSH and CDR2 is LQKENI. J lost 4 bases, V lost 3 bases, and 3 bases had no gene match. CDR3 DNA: TGTGCCAGCTCACCCCCGGACAGGGGGTACGAGCAGTACTTC. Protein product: CASSPPDRGYEQYF.

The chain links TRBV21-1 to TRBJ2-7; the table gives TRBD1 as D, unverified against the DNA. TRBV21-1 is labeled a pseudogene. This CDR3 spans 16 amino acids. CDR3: CASSQGPGHPPYEQYF. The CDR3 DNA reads TGTGCCAGCAGTCAGGGGCCTGGACATCCCCCCTACGAGCAGTACTTC.

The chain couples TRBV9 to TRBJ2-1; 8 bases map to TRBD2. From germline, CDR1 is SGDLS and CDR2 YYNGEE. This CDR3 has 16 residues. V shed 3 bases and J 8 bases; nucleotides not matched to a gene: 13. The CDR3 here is CASSDRSGSRRDEQFF. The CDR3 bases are TGTGCCAGCAGCGACCGGAGCGGGAGTCGGAGGGATGAGCAGTTCTTC.

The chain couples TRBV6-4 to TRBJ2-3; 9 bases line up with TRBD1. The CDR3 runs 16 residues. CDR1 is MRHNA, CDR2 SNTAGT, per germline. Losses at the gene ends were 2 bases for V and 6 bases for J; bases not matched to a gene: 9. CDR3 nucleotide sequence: TGTGCCAGCAGTGACGTGGCCGGGACAGGGTGGGATACGCAGTATTTT. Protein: CASSDVAGTGWDTQYF.

The CDR3 DNA sequence: TGTGCCAGCAGCCTGGACAGCTATGGCTACACCTTC. Its translation is CASSLDSYGYTF. This chain links TRBV7-9 with TRBJ1-2; maybe TRBD1 (6 bases). Germline V gene lookup returns CDR1 SEHNR and CDR2 FQNEAQ (reference sequence). CDR3 length: 12 residues. Trimming stripped 5 bases from V and 4 bases from J, with 8 bases between.

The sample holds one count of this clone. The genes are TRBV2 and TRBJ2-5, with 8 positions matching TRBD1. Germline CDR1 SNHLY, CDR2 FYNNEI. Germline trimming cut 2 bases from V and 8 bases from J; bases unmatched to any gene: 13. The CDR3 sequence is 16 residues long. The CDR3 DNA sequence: TGTGCCAGCAGTGAAAATTTAAGGACAGGGCAGACAACCCAGTACTTC. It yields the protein CASSENLRTGQTTQYF.

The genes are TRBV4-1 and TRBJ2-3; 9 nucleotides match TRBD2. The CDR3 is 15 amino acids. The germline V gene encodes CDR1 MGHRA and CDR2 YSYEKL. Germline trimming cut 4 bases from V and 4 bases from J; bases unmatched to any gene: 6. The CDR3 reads CASSPGVAGADTQYF. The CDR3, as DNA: TGCGCCAGCAGCCCGGGGGTAGCGGGAGCAGATACGCAGTATTTT.

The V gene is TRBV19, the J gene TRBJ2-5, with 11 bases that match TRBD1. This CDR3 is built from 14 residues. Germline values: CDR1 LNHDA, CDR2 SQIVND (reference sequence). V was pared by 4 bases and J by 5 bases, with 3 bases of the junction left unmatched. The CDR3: CASSTDRGLETQYF. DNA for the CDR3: TGTGCCAGTAGTACGGACAGGGGGCTTGAGACCCAGTACTTC.

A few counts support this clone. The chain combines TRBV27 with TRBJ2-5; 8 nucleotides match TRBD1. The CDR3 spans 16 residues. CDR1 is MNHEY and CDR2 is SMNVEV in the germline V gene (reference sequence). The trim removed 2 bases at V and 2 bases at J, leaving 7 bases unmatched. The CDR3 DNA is TGTGCCAGCAGTTTAGACGACAGGGGAATTCAAGAGACCCAGTACTTC. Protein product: CASSLDDRGIQETQYF.

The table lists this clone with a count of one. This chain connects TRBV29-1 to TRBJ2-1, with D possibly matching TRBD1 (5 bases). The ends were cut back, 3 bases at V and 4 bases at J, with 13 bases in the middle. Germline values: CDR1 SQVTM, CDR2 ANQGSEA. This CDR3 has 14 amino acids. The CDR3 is CSVEKGRRYNEQFF. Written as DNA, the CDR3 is TGCAGCGTTGAGAAGGGGCGCCGGTACAATGAGCAGTTCTTC.

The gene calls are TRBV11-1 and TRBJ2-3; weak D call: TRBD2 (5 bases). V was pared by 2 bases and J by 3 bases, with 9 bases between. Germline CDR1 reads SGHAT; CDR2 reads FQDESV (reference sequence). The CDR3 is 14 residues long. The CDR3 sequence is CASSLTRNTDTQYF. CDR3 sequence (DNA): TGTGCCAGCAGCTTAACTAGGAATACAGATACGCAGTATTTT.

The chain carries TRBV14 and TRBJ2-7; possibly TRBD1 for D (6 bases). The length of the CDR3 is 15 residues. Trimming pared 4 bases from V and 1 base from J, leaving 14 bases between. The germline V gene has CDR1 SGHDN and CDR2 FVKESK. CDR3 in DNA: TGTGCCAGCAGCCTGTTGGGCGGACAGTCCTACGAGCAGTACTTC. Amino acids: CASSLLGGQSYEQYF.

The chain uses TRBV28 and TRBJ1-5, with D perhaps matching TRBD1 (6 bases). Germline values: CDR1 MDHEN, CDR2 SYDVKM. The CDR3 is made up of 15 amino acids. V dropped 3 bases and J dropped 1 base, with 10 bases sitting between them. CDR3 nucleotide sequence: TGTGCCAGCAGTTTCGACAGGAGGAGCAATCAGCCCCAGCATTTT. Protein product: CASSFDRRSNQPQHF.

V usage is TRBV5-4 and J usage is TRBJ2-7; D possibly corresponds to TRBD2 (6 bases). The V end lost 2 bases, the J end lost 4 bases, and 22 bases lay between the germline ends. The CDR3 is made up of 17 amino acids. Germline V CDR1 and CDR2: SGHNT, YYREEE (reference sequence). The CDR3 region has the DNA TGTGCCAGCAGCTTCGGCTCCGGGAGCCCCTCAATATACGAGCAGTACTTC. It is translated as CASSFGSGSPSIYEQYF.

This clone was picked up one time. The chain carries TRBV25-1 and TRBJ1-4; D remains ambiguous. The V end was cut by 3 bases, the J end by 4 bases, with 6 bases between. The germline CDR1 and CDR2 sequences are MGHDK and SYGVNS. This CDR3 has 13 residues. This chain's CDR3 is CASSEPGNEKLFF. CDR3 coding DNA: TGTGCCAGCAGTGAGCCGGGTAATGAAAAACTGTTTTTT.

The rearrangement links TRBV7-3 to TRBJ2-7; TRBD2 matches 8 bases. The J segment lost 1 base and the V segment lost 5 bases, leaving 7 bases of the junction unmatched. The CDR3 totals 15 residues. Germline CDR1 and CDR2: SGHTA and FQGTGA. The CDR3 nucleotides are TGTGCCAGCAGCCCCGGGACTAGAGGTTCCTACGAGCAGTACTTC. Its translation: CASSPGTRGSYEQYF.

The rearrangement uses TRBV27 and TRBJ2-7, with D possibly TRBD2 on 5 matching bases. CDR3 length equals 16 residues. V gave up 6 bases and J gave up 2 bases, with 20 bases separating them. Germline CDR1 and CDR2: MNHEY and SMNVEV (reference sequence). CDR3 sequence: CASSPRGSDPAYEQYF. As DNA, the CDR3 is TGTGCCAGCAGCCCTCGCGGGTCAGACCCTGCCTACGAGCAGTACTTC.

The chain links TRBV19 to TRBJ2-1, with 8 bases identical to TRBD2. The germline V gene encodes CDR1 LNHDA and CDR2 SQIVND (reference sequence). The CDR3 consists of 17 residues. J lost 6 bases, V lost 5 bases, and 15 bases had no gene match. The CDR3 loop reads CASSDEGREVLFNEQFF. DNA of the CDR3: TGTGCCAGTAGTGACGAGGGGCGGGAGGTACTATTCAATGAGCAGTTCTTC.